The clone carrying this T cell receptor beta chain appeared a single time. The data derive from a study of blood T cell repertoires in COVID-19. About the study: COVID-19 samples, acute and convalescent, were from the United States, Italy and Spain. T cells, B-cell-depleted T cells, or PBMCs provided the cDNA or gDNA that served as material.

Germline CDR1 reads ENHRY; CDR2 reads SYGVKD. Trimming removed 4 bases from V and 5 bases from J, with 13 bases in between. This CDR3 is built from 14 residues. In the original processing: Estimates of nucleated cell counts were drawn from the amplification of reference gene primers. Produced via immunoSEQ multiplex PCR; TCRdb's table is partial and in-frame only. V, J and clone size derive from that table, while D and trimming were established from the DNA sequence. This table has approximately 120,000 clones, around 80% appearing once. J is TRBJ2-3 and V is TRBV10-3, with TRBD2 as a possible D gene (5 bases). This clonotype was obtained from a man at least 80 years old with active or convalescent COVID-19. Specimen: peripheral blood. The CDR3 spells CAISAGSSGDTQYF. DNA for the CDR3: TGTGCCATCAGTGCGGGGAGCTCCGGAGATACGCAGTATTTT.